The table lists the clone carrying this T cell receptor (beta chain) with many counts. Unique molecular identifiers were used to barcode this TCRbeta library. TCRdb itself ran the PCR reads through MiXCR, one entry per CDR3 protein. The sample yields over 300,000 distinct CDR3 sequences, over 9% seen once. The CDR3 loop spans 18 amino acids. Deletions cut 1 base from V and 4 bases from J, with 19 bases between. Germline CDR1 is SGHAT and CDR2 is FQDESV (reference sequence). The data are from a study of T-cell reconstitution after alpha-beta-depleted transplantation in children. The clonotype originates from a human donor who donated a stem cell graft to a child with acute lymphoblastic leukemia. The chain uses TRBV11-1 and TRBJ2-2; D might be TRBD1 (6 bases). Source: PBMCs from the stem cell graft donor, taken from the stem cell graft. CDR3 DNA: TGTGCCAGCAGCTTAGAAGTGTGGCAGGGGAGCGGCACCGGGGAGCTGTTTTTT. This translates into CASSLEVWQGSGTGELFF.